The sequence of this TCR beta chain was determined in a study of vaccination and CD4 T cells after COVID-19. Sequenced with the Oncomine TCR Beta short-read assay was DNA taken from cultured CD4+ T cells. TCRdb used MiXCR to reprocess the PCR reads, holding one entry per CDR3 protein. This table has about 7,200 distinct CDR3 sequences, around a third appearing once. The treatment: 10-day PBMC culture with coronavirus spike peptide pools or control peptides (ViraFEST assay). Samples of CD4+ T cells were obtained from the unexposed donor before the COVID-19 pandemic (2011-2018). Regarding this clonotype: The antigen remains undetermined.

The V and J ends lost 0 bases and 5 bases, in that order; junction bases with no gene match: 1. The length of the CDR3 is 15 residues. The germline V gene encodes CDR1 MNHEY and CDR2 SVGEGT. The chain carries TRBV6-2 or TRBV6-3 and TRBJ2-7; 13 nucleotides agree with TRBD2. The sequenced sample consisted of CD4+ T cells from blood, cultured in vitro. This TCR came from a human donor in good health. In nucleotides, the CDR3 is TGTGCCAGCAGTTACTCGACTAGCGGGGGGAACGAGCAGTACTTC. It is translated as CASSYSTSGGNEQYF.